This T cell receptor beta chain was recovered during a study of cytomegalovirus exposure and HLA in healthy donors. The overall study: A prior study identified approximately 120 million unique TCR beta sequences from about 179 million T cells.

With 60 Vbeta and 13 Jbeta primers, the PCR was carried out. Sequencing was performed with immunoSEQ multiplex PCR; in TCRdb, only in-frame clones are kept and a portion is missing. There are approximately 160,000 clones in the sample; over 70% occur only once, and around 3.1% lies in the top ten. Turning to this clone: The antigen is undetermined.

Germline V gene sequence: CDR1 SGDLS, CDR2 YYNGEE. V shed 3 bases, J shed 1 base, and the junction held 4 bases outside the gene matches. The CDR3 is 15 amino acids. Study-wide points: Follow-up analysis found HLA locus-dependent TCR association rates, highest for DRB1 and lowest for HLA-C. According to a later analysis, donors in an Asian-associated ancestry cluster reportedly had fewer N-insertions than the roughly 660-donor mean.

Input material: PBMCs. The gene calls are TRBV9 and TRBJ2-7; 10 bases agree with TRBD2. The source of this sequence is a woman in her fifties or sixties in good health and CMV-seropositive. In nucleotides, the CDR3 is TGTGCCAGCAGCGCCGGGACTAGCGTTTCCTACGAGCAGTACTTC. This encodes CASSAGTSVSYEQYF.